One sample yielded the 10 T cell receptor beta chains listed below, sequenced in a study of cytomegalovirus exposure and HLA in healthy donors. Primers included in the PCR were 60 Vbeta and 13 Jbeta primers. TCRdb's table, derived via immunoSEQ multiplex PCR, lists solely in-frame clones and lacks some. This sample carries about 130,000 clones, roughly 82% of them seen once, and the ten largest clones take roughly 4.2%. The specimen was PBMCs. The source is a male donor in good health and CMV-seropositive.

The gene calls are TRBV6-6 and TRBJ2-2, with D perhaps matching TRBD1 (6 bases). V was pared by 5 bases and J by 2 bases, with 9 bases between. This CDR3 has 14 amino acids. Germline CDR1 and CDR2: MNHNY and SVGAGI (reference sequence). The CDR3 region has the DNA TGTGCCAGCAGTCCCAGGGGAAACACCGGGGAGCTGTTTTTT. It yields the protein CASSPRGNTGELFF.

The chain uses TRBV6-4 and TRBJ2-3, with D perhaps matching TRBD2 (5 bases). V lost 3 bases and J lost 6, with 16 bases in between. The CDR3 length is 15 residues. The germline gives CDR1 MRHNA, CDR2 SNTAGT. The CDR3 nucleotides read TGTGCCAGCAGTGAGAGGGCTGCCGAGATCGATACGCAGTATTTT. Residues: CASSERAAEIDTQYF.

In its sample, this clone was seen a few times. The J gene is TRBJ1-1, the V gene TRBV5-4; D may be TRBD1 (5 bases). The ends were cut back, 3 bases at V and 3 bases at J, with 12 bases in the middle. This CDR3 is built from 14 residues. Germline V gene data show CDR1 as SGHNT and CDR2 as YYREEE (reference sequence). The CDR3 bases are TGTGCCAGCAGCTGGGCAGGGCGAGACACTGAAGCTTTCTTT. Translated: CASSWAGRDTEAFF. The whole variable domain, filled in from reference TRBV5-4 and TRBJ1-1, reads ETGVTQSPTHLIKTRGQQVTLRCSSQSGHNTVSWYQQALGQGPQFIFQYYREEENGRGNFPPRFSGLQFPNYSSELNVNALELDDSALYLCASSWAGRDTEAFFGQGTRLTVV.

This sequence joins TRBV14 and TRBJ2-5, with D perhaps matching TRBD1 (5 bases). The end of the DNA aligns better with TRBJ2-7, so the J call may be wrong. The CDR3 has 16 residues. CDR1 is SGHDN, CDR2 FVKESK, per germline. The CDR3 bases are TGTGCCAGCAGCCAAGGGTTCAGGGCAATCTCCTACGAGCAGTACTTC. It yields the protein CASSQGFRAISYEQYF.

The chain employs TRBV13 and TRBJ2-1, with 12 bases aligning to TRBD2. The length of the CDR3 is 17 residues. Germline lookup yields CDR1 PRHDT and CDR2 FYEKMQ (reference sequence). J was trimmed by 2 bases and V by 4 bases; bases with no gene match: 6. The CDR3 region has the DNA TGTGCCAGCAGCTACCGGACTAGCGGGACAACCTACAATGAGCAGTTCTTC. It yields the protein CASSYRTSGTTYNEQFF.

This chain uses TRBV6-4 with TRBJ1-6, with 10 bases fitting TRBD1. Looked up from germline, CDR1 is MRHNA and CDR2 is SNTAGT. The CDR3 runs 14 residues. V lost 6 bases to trimming and J lost 7 bases; unmatched junction nucleotides: 3. The CDR3 here is CASSPDRGNSPLHF. CDR3 nucleotide sequence: TGTGCCAGCAGCCCGGACAGGGGGAATTCACCCCTCCACTTT.

The CDR3 region has the DNA TGTGCCACCAGCAAAGACAGAAACATTCAGTACTTC. The encoded protein is CATSKDRNIQYF. The rearrangement joins TRBV15 to TRBJ2-4; possibly TRBD1 for D (5 bases). The CDR3 is made up of 12 amino acids. Germline CDR1 LNHNV, CDR2 YYDKDF (reference sequence). V lost 4 bases and J lost 6, with 7 bases in between. Full variable domain (rest looked up from reference TRBV15 and TRBJ2-4): DAMVIQNPRYQVTQFGKPVTLSCSQTLNHNVMYWYQQKSSQAPKLLFHYYDKDFNNEADTPDNFQSRRPNTSFCFLDIRSPGLGDTAMYLCATSKDRNIQYFGAGTRLSVL.

This chain joins TRBV30 and TRBJ1-1, with 10 bases aligning to TRBD1. The CDR3 is made up of 15 amino acids. The trim removed 3 bases at V and 0 bases at J, leaving 4 bases unmatched. Per the germline V gene, CDR1 is GTSNPN and CDR2 is SVGIG (reference sequence). CDR3 in amino acids: CAWSGQGGMNTEAFF. DNA of the CDR3: TGTGCCTGGAGCGGACAGGGGGGCATGAACACTGAAGCTTTCTTT.

A few counts support this clone. This chain links TRBV6-6 with TRBJ2-5; 9 bases fit TRBD2. Germline CDR1 is MNHNY and CDR2 is SVGAGI (reference sequence). V was clipped by 5 bases and J by 5 bases; unmatched bases: 3. There are 13 residues in the CDR3. The CDR3 DNA reads as TGTGCCAGCAGTCAAGGGACTAGCGAGACCCAGTACTTC. Amino acids: CASSQGTSETQYF.

The chain couples TRBV10-3 to TRBJ2-5; TRBD2 might be the D (6 bases). CDR1 is ENHRY and CDR2 is SYGVKD in the germline V gene. The CDR3 extends over 14 amino acids. Trimming removed 3 bases at V and 4 bases at J, with 12 bases between. DNA of the CDR3: TGTGCCATCAGTGAAGGAGGGAAGGGAGAGACCCAGTACTTC. Its protein product is CAISEGGKGETQYF.